Below, 21 T cell receptor beta chains from the same sample are listed, as sequenced in a study of Ad26.COV2.S vaccination and SARS-CoV-2 variants. Specified treatment: some 20 received Ad26.COV2.S at low or high dose, single or two shots; five or six received placebo; per-sample allocation not given. The investigators took samples on day 63 after the first vaccine or placebo injection. Method: immunoSEQ multiplex PCR; TCRdb's copy keeps in-frame clones and lacks some. The sample holds fewer than 800,000 clones, more than 80% seen once. The source was peripheral blood, collected in a trial of Ad26.COV2.S vaccine versus placebo. Source of these receptors: a person between 18 and 60 years old who received the Ad26.COV2.S COVID-19 vaccine or a placebo.

V is TRBV5-4 and J is TRBJ2-3, with TRBD1 matching over 8 bases. The junction had 6 bases not matched to a gene; V was cut back by 4 bases and J by 2 bases. The CDR3 loop spans 15 amino acids. Germline CDR1 SGHNT, CDR2 YYREEE (reference sequence). The CDR3 loop is CASSRRTGHTDTQYF. The DNA of the CDR3 is TGTGCCAGCAGCAGGCGGACAGGGCACACAGATACGCAGTATTTT.

This sequence joins TRBV6-5 and TRBJ1-1; TRBD1 aligns across 7 bases. CDR3 length: 15 amino acids. Germline CDR1 is MNHEY and CDR2 is SVGAGI. Trimming cost V 2 bases and J 1 base; bases outside gene matches: 4. CDR3: CASSYRDSRNTEAFF. CDR3 nucleotide sequence: TGTGCCAGCAGTTACCGGGACAGCCGGAACACTGAAGCTTTCTTT.

CDR3 sequence: CASSVAGGDQPQHF. CDR3 sequence (DNA): TGTGCCAGCAGCGTAGCAGGGGGCGATCAGCCCCAGCATTTT. The chain uses TRBV11-2 and TRBJ1-5; 8 bases match TRBD1. Germline V gives CDR1 SGHAT, CDR2 FQNNGV. The CDR3 contains 14 residues. Trimming removed 5 bases from V and 5 bases from J; junction bases left unmatched: 5.

The J gene is TRBJ1-6, the V gene TRBV2, with 7 bases that match TRBD1. Germline loops: CDR1 SNHLY, CDR2 FYNNEI. This CDR3 is 10 amino acids long. V lost 7 bases and J lost 14; bases outside the gene matches: 2. In DNA form, the CDR3 reads TGTGCCAGCAAGACAGGGTCCCTCCACTTT. Translation gives CASKTGSLHF.

The chain uses TRBV12-5 and TRBJ2-7; the D call may be TRBD1 or TRBD2 (6 bases each). Germline lookup yields CDR1 LGHNT and CDR2 FRNRAP. The CDR3 runs to 17 residues. The V end was cut by 1 base, the J end by 4 bases, with 20 bases between. Written as DNA, the CDR3 is TGTGCTAGTGGTTTGGGAAGGACGGGGGCGCAGGGGTACGAGCAGTACTTC. Residues: CASGLGRTGAQGYEQYF.

The genes are TRBV5-8 and TRBJ1-2; TRBD1 matches 10 bases. Germline lookup yields CDR1 SGHTS and CDR2 YDEGEE. This CDR3 spans 14 amino acids. V gave up 5 bases and J gave up 3 bases; unmatched junction bases: 4. The CDR3 bases are TGTGCCAGCAGAGGAGGGACAGGGGACTATGGCTACACCTTC. This codes for CASRGGTGDYGYTF.

The J gene is TRBJ2-3, the V gene TRBV9; either TRBD1 or TRBD2 may supply D (6 bases each). Between the trimmed V and J ends, which lost 0 bases and 3 bases, there was a span of 23 bases. This CDR3 has 19 residues. Germline V lookup: CDR1 SGDLS, CDR2 YYNGEE. CDR3 bases: TGTGCCAGCAGCGTAGCTGGAGGGGGGTCAAATGCTTTAACAGATACGCAGTATTTT. Translating it yields CASSVAGGGSNALTDTQYF.

V is TRBV7-8 and J is TRBJ2-5, with 8 bases matching TRBD2. V lost 5 bases and J lost 4; bases outside the gene matches: 15. Germline V gene lookup returns CDR1 SGHVS and CDR2 FQNEAQ. The CDR3 has 17 residues. The CDR3 sequence is CASSPFGGAFGIETQYF. Here the CDR3 DNA reads TGTGCCAGCAGCCCCTTCGGGGGGGCCTTTGGAATAGAGACCCAGTACTTC.

Note on this clone: The sample carries other DNA sequences with the same CDR3. The rearrangement joins TRBV4-3 to TRBJ2-7; TRBD1 matches at 8 bases. This CDR3 is built from 14 residues. J was trimmed by 7 bases and V by 1 base; bases with no gene match: 6. Germline V gives CDR1 LGHNA, CDR2 YSLEER. This CDR3 is CASSQGQGAREQYF. CDR3 sequence (DNA): TGCGCCAGCAGCCAAGGGCAGGGGGCGAGAGAGCAGTACTTC.

Remarks on this clone: This sample includes further DNA sequences coding for the same CDR3. The CDR3 protein is CASSFGRNTEAFF. CDR3 sequence (DNA): TGTGCCAGCAGTTTCGGACGAAACACTGAAGCTTTCTTT. The chain employs TRBV12-3 or TRBV12-4 and TRBJ1-1; D unresolved. Trimming took off 3 bases at V and 2 bases at J, with 7 bases between the two ends. The CDR3 runs 13 residues.

This clone was detected a few times. The CDR3 sequence: CAITGQPANTGELFF. The CDR3 nucleotides read TGTGCCATCACGGGACAGCCCGCGAACACCGGGGAGCTGTTTTTT. This chain links TRBV10-3 with TRBJ2-2; 7 bases agree with TRBD1. The CDR3 length is 15 residues. V dropped 7 bases and J dropped 0; count of bases not matched to a gene: 5. In germline, CDR1 is ENHRY, CDR2 SYGVKD.

V is TRBV10-3 and J is TRBJ2-2; 11 bases map to TRBD1. The V gene's germline CDR1 is ENHRY and CDR2 SYGVKD. V trimming: 6 bases; J trimming: 8 bases; junction bases outside the gene matches: 5. This CDR3 is built from 14 residues. CDR3 sequence: CAISRTGGEGELFF. For the CDR3, the DNA is TGTGCCATCAGCCGGACAGGGGGCGAAGGGGAGCTGTTTTTT.

The chain carries TRBV11-3 and TRBJ2-3; the D gene is possibly TRBD2 (6 bases). The CDR3 has 13 amino acids. Germline V gene lookup returns CDR1 SGHNT and CDR2 YENEEA. Between the trimmed V and J ends, which lost 4 bases and 2 bases, there was a span of 7 bases. The chain's CDR3 is CASSSGLTDTQYF. CDR3 DNA sequence: TGTGCCAGCAGCTCGGGACTCACAGATACGCAGTATTTT.

This chain joins TRBV27 and TRBJ1-2; D unresolved. The CDR3 totals 13 residues. CDR1 is MNHEY, CDR2 SMNVEV, per germline (reference sequence). Trimming removed 2 bases from V and 7 bases from J, with 11 bases in between. CDR3 residues: CASSLSAVGGYTF. CDR3 coding DNA: TGTGCCAGCAGTTTAAGCGCCGTGGGTGGCTACACCTTC.

This clone has a single count. This chain links TRBV7-6 with TRBJ2-2; D not certain. This CDR3 spans 14 amino acids. From germline, CDR1 is SGHVS and CDR2 FNYEAQ. Trimming shortened V by 0 bases and J by 1 base, and 3 bases separated the two germline ends. This CDR3 reads CASSLAGNTGELFF. In DNA form, the CDR3 reads TGTGCCAGCAGCTTAGCGGGGAACACCGGGGAGCTGTTTTTT.

This rearrangement joins TRBV10-3 to TRBJ2-7; 12 bases line up with TRBD2. CDR1 is ENHRY, CDR2 SYGVKD, per germline. The trim removed 6 bases at V and 0 bases at J, leaving 3 bases unmatched. The CDR3 runs 15 residues. The CDR3 bases are TGTGCCATCAGAGGGACTAGCGGGTACTCCTACGAGCAGTACTTC. Protein sequence: CAIRGTSGYSYEQYF.

This clone was found once. The chain links TRBV6-1 to TRBJ2-7; possible D gene TRBD1, 6 bases. The germline CDR1 and CDR2 sequences are MNHNS and SASEGT. Trimming shortened V by 3 bases and J by 4 bases, and 13 bases separated the two germline ends. CDR3 length equals 14 residues. The CDR3 spells CASSDPGQPYEQYF. The CDR3 region has the DNA TGTGCCAGCAGTGACCCCGGACAGCCTTACGAGCAGTACTTC.

This chain links TRBV5-1 with TRBJ1-1, with no clear D. The CDR3 loop spans 14 amino acids. Trimming took off 5 bases at V and 1 base at J, with 12 bases between the two ends. Germline CDR1 and CDR2: SGHRS and YFSETQ. For the CDR3, the DNA is TGCGCCAGCAGTTCCACCCCGGGGAACACTGAAGCTTTCTTT. Translation: CASSSTPGNTEAFF.

The V call is TRBV5-1, the J call TRBJ2-1; D remains ambiguous. The CDR3 spans 12 residues. V was pared by 9 bases and J by 6 bases, with 13 bases between. Germline loops: CDR1 SGHRS, CDR2 YFSETQ. CDR3 region: CATRMGGNEQFF. In nucleotides, the CDR3 is TGCGCCACCCGGATGGGCGGCAATGAGCAGTTCTTC.

This chain joins TRBV6-5 and TRBJ2-2; D might be TRBD2 (5 bases). This CDR3 has 14 amino acids. V shed 7 bases and J shed 6 bases, with 15 bases lying between them. Germline V gene sequence: CDR1 MNHEY, CDR2 SVGAGI. This CDR3 is CASTPTTTAGELFF. The CDR3 region has the DNA TGTGCCAGCACCCCGACTACAACGGCCGGGGAGCTGTTTTTT.

The rearrangement links TRBV27 to TRBJ1-2; 7 bases are shared with TRBD1. CDR1 and CDR2 from the germline V gene are MNHEY and SMNVEV (reference sequence). The CDR3 has 15 residues. The V segment lost 5 bases and the J segment 4 bases; nucleotides outside the gene matches: 10. The DNA for the CDR3 is TGTGCCAGCAGTCCGTCGGGACAGCCAATCTATGGCTACACCTTC. Its protein is CASSPSGQPIYGYTF.